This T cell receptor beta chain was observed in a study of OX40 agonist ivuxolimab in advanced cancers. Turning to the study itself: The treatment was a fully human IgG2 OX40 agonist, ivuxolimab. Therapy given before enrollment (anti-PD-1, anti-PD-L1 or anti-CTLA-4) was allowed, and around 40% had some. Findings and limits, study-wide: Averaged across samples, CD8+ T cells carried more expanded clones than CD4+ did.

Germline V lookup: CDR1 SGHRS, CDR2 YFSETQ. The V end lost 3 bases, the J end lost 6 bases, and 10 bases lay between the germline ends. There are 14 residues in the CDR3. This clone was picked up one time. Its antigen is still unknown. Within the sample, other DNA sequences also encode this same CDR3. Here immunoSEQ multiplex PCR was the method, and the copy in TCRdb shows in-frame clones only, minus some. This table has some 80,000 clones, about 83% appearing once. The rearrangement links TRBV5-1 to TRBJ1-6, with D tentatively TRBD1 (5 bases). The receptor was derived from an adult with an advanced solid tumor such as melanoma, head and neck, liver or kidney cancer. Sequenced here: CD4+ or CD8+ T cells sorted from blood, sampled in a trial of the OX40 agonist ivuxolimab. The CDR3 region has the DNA TGCGCCAGCAGCTCCGGGACGGGTAATTCACCCCTCCACTTT. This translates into CASSSGTGNSPLHF.